The entry below describes one TCR beta chain. What it recognizes is unknown. The sample belongs to a study of shared clonotypes between healthy human individuals. General observations from the study: Larger richness was generally estimated for naive than memory subsets.

Healthy HIV-negative adults without recent acute infections or vaccinations served as donors. The CD4+ fraction was divided into a CD45RA+ naive subset and a CD45RA-negative memory subset. Clones were read by immunoSEQ multiplex PCR, and TCRdb kept only the in-frame ones, dropping some. In the table there are over 850,000 clones, 70% to 80% of which are singletons. V was cut by 0 bases and J by 0 bases, with 11 bases left in between. The CDR3 sequence is 17 residues long. The chain carries TRBV23-1 and TRBJ1-4; D remains unclear. TRBV23-1 is reported as an ORF; its role is uncertain. The source of this sequence is a man aged 18 to 30 in good health. Some clones in this sample may be carry-over from other donors' samples. Sequencing used memory CD4+ T cells from PBMCs. The subset here: CD45RA-negative fraction. CDR3 sequence reads: CASSQSIFPATNEKLFF. Here the CDR3 DNA reads TGCGCCAGCAGTCAATCAATCTTTCCCGCAACTAATGAAAAACTGTTTTTT.